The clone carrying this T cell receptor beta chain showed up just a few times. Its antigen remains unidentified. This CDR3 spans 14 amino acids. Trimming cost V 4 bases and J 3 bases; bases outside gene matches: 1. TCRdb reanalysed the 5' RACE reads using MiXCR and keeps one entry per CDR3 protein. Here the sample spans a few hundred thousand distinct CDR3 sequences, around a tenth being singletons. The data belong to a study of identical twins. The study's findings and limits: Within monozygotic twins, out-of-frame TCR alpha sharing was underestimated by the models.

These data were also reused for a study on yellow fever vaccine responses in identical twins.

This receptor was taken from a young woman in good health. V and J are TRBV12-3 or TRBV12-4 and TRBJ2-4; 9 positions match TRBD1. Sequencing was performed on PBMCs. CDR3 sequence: CASSWDRDKNIQYF. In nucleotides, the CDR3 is TGTGCCAGCAGTTGGGACAGGGACAAAAACATTCAGTACTTC.